The clone carrying this T cell receptor beta chain was recorded once. The data are from a study of technical replicates of blood from a few donors. This CDR3 is built from 13 residues. Germline values: CDR1 WSHSY, CDR2 SAAADI. Trimming pared 4 bases from V and 7 bases from J, leaving 13 bases between. Using immunoSEQ multiplex PCR, the repertoire was profiled, and TCRdb retains in-frame clones only, with some absent. The sample includes around 85,000 clones, just under 95% seen only once; the top ten take approximately 0.25%. The chain joins TRBV10-2 to TRBJ1-1, with D perhaps TRBD1 (5 bases). The receptor comes from a human donor in good health. Material: T cells isolated from PBMCs. As DNA, the CDR3 is TGCGCCAGCAGTGGGCGGGGCGAGGTTGAAGCTTTCTTT. Its translation is CASSGRGEVEAFF.